This T cell receptor beta chain came from a study of shared clonotypes between healthy human individuals. Whole-study findings and limits: When naive CD4 clonotypes were compared across a handful of donors, about 4.8% were shared. The authors expected sequencing depth to affect clonotype sharing among donors. Lower generation probabilities were found for non-shared clonotypes than for those shared by all four donors.

There were only Caucasian adults among the donors, and all lived in Nashville, Tennessee. Germline CDR1 reads SGHDN; CDR2 reads FVKESK. The CDR3 runs to 17 residues. Trimming took off 4 bases at V and 4 bases at J, with 22 bases between the two ends. As for this clone: Antigen unknown.

Libraries were prepared by immunoSEQ multiplex PCR; TCRdb keeps only in-frame clonotypes and omits some of them. This table holds fewer than 850,000 clones, 90% found once. The TCR originated in a young man in good health. Some clones in this sample may be carry-over from other donors' samples. The sample consisted of memory CD8+ T cells from PBMCs. Indicated subset: CD45RO+ cells pooled with CCR7-negative TemRA cells. The J gene is TRBJ2-5, the V gene TRBV14, with no clear D. CDR3 amino acids: CASSPFKKGPSGETQYF. The CDR3 bases are TGTGCCAGCAGCCCCTTCAAGAAAGGACCGTCGGGAGAGACCCAGTACTTC.